The 9 T cell receptor beta chains given below trace back to one sample, sequenced in a study of T-cell reconstitution after alpha-beta-depleted transplantation in children. Preparation of the TCRbeta library used unique molecular identifiers. Each CDR3 protein gets one entry after TCRdb re-called the PCR reads with MiXCR. The sample lists 670,000 or so distinct CDR3 sequences, around 14% occurring once. The material sequenced was PBMCs, taken before TCRalphabeta/CD19-depleted stem cell transplant. The receptors originated from a girl aged 2 to 9 with congenital amegakaryocytic thrombocytopenia, due to receive a stem cell transplant.

The V call is TRBV7-2, the J call TRBJ2-1; 9 nucleotides align to TRBD2. After removal of 1 base from V and 4 bases from J, the junction contained 5 bases not matched to a gene. Germline V lookup: CDR1 SGHTA, CDR2 FQGNSA. The CDR3 sequence is 16 residues long. In nucleotides, the CDR3 is TGTGCCAGCAGCTTAGTCCCGGCGGGAGGGTACAATGAGCAGTTCTTC. Its protein product is CASSLVPAGGYNEQFF.

As concerns this clonotype: A much larger clonotype is one base distant, so this may be a read error. The chain recombines TRBV20-1 with TRBJ2-5, with a possible D match to TRBD2 (5 bases). The CDR3 runs 13 residues. CDR1 and CDR2 from the germline V gene are DFQATT and SNEGSKA (reference sequence). CDR3 region: CSTRDLGEETQYF. CDR3 in DNA: TGCAGTACTAGAGATCTGGGCGAAGAGACCCAGTACTTC.

V and J are TRBV6-5 and TRBJ2-7; D gene ambiguous. The CDR3 has 15 amino acids. Germline V gene sequence: CDR1 MNHEY, CDR2 SVGAGI. The V gene lost 2 bases and the J gene lost 2 bases, with 13 bases spanning the gap. The CDR3 loop is CASSYGRRTTYEQYF. The CDR3 nucleotides read TGTGCCAGCAGTTACGGACGGCGCACCACCTACGAGCAGTACTTC.

This clonotype occurred many times. V usage is TRBV3-1 and J usage is TRBJ1-5; D gene unclear. This CDR3 region has 15 residues. Germline V gene sequence: CDR1 LGHDT, CDR2 YNNKEL (reference sequence). Trimming removed 0 bases from V and 6 bases from J, with 12 bases in between. The CDR3 spells CASSQDLGYPQPQHF. The CDR3 bases are TGTGCCAGCAGCCAAGATTTAGGGTATCCTCAGCCCCAGCATTTT.

J is TRBJ2-7 and V is TRBV4-2; D is perhaps TRBD2 (6 bases). The CDR3 has 14 residues. V was pared by 4 bases and J by 7 bases, with 17 bases between. Germline loops: CDR1 LGHNA, CDR2 YNFKEQ. This chain's CDR3 is CASSPGLPREEQYF. In nucleotides, the CDR3 is TGTGCCAGCAGCCCGGGGCTCCCCCGGGAGGAGCAGTACTTC.

The rearrangement links TRBV5-1 to TRBJ2-7; D is ambiguous. V was clipped by 0 bases and J by 0 bases, with 13 bases between them. Per germline, CDR1 SGHRS and CDR2 YFSETQ. There are 16 residues in the CDR3. The CDR3 spells CASSLGHGQSSYEQYF. DNA for the CDR3: TGCGCCAGCAGCTTGGGACATGGGCAGTCCTCCTACGAGCAGTACTTC.

This clonotype was seen many times. This chain joins TRBV9 and TRBJ2-1; D perhaps matches TRBD2 (6 bases). Per germline, CDR1 SGDLS and CDR2 YYNGEE. The CDR3 runs to 17 residues. The V end lost 0 bases, the J end lost 0 bases, and 13 bases lay between the germline ends. CDR3 protein: CASSVVGSGSSYNEQFF. The CDR3 nucleotides are TGTGCCAGCAGCGTAGTCGGTAGCGGTAGCTCCTACAATGAGCAGTTCTTC.

This clonotype has ten or more counts. The chain joins TRBV7-2 to TRBJ2-3, with 13 bases lining up with TRBD2. The junction had 3 bases not matched to a gene; V was cut back by 5 bases and J by 1 base. The CDR3 runs to 16 residues. Germline V CDR1 and CDR2: SGHTA, FQGNSA. The CDR3 protein is CASSNGLAGGTDTQYF. CDR3 DNA: TGTGCCAGCAGCAACGGACTAGCGGGAGGCACAGATACGCAGTATTTT. Complete variable domain (other parts from reference TRBV7-2 and TRBJ2-3): GAGVSQSPSNKVTEKGKDVELRCDPISGHTALYWYRQSLGQGLEFLIYFQGNSAPDKSGLPSDRFSAERTGGSVSTLTIQRTQQEDSAVYLCASSNGLAGGTDTQYFGPGTRLTVL.

Details on this clonotype: This may be a read error, as it is one base from a much larger clone. The chain carries TRBV5-6 and TRBJ1-3; the D is unclear. Trimming shortened V by 2 bases and J by 7 bases, and 13 bases separated the two germline ends. There are 14 residues in the CDR3. CDR1 is SGHDT, CDR2 YYEEEE, per germline. The CDR3 loop is CASSFLESPNTIYF. The CDR3 DNA follows: TGTGCCAGCAGCTTTTTGGAAAGTCCGAACACCATATATTTT.